Each of the 25 T cell receptor beta chains below was sequenced from the same sample in a study of blood T cell repertoires in COVID-19. Clones were sequenced by immunoSEQ multiplex PCR, and TCRdb holds only the in-frame ones, with some missing. The sample lists some 320,000 clones; around 90% were seen once. The specimen was PBMCs or T cells enriched from blood (not recorded which). All receptors come from a man in his fifties or sixties who had recovered from COVID-19.

This chain connects TRBV12-3 or TRBV12-4 to TRBJ1-2; possibly TRBD1 for D (6 bases). Trimming left V 4 bases short and J 6 bases short, with 9 bases between. The CDR3 is made up of 12 amino acids. CDR3 DNA: TGTGCCAGCAGTTATCAGGGGAATGGCTACACCTTC. Translation gives CASSYQGNGYTF.

V and J are TRBV7-9 and TRBJ1-2; weak D call: TRBD1 (6 bases). The germline V and J ends were trimmed by 1 base and 8 bases, with 14 bases remaining between them. Per germline, CDR1 SEHNR and CDR2 FQNEAQ (reference sequence). The CDR3 runs 14 residues. The CDR3 is CASSLVRDTAGYTF. Here the CDR3 DNA reads TGTGCCAGCAGCTTAGTCAGGGACACGGCAGGCTACACCTTC.

V is TRBV25-1 and J is TRBJ2-3, with D possibly matching TRBD1 (5 bases). The germline gives CDR1 MGHDK, CDR2 SYGVNS. CDR3 size: 15 residues. Trimming removed 3 bases from V and 6 bases from J, with 16 bases in between. CDR3 coding DNA: TGTGCCAGCAGTGATTCTGGCAGGGTAGGGGATACGCAGTATTTT. Translating gives CASSDSGRVGDTQYF. The full variable domain, completed using reference TRBV25-1 and TRBJ2-3, is EADIYQTPRYLVIGTGKKITLECSQTMGHDKMYWYQQDPGMELHLIHYSYGVNSTEKGDLSSESTVSRIRTEHFPLTLESARPSHTSQYLCASSDSGRVGDTQYFGPGTRLTVL.

The chain recombines TRBV7-2 with TRBJ2-7; TRBD2 is a possible D gene (5 bases). Per germline, CDR1 SGHTA and CDR2 FQGNSA. The CDR3 has 15 amino acids. V was clipped by 3 bases and J by 6 bases, with 18 bases between them. CDR3 DNA: TGTGCCAGCAGCTTGGAGTTTAGGTCAGGAGGCGAGCAGTACTTC. This translates into CASSLEFRSGGEQYF.

The chain couples TRBV7-2 to TRBJ2-1, with 7 bases fitting TRBD2. The CDR3 is made up of 14 amino acids. J was trimmed by 7 bases and V by 3 bases; bases with no gene match: 6. CDR1 is SGHTA and CDR2 is FQGNSA in the germline V gene. The DNA of the CDR3 is TGTGCCAGCAGCTTCGGCGGGAGTAGGAATGAGCAGTTCTTC. This codes for CASSFGGSRNEQFF.

This chain uses TRBV15 with TRBJ2-7; no definite D call. Trimming took 0 bases from V and 6 from J, leaving 15 bases between them. Germline CDR1 reads LNHNV; CDR2 reads YYDKDF (reference sequence). The CDR3 consists of 15 residues. CDR3 nucleotides: TGTGCCACCAGCAGAGACCGGTCCCCCCGAGCCGAGCAGTACTTC. It is translated as CATSRDRSPRAEQYF.

The chain employs TRBV5-1 and TRBJ2-5; 12 bases map to TRBD2. The CDR3 totals 18 residues. Germline V gene lookup returns CDR1 SGHRS and CDR2 YFSETQ. J lost 2 bases, V lost 2 bases, and 10 bases had no gene match. CDR3 sequence: CASSFGLAGSRRQETQYF. CDR3 in DNA: TGCGCCAGCAGCTTTGGACTAGCGGGATCGCGCCGACAAGAGACCCAGTACTTC.

This sequence joins TRBV7-3 and TRBJ1-2; 7 bases agree with TRBD1. The V and J ends lost 5 bases and 2 bases, in that order; junction bases with no gene match: 11. Germline V gives CDR1 SGHTA, CDR2 FQGTGA. The length of the CDR3 is 16 residues. The chain's CDR3 is CASSPVGGSLNYGYTF. The DNA of the CDR3 is TGTGCCAGCAGCCCGGTAGGGGGCAGCCTGAACTATGGCTACACCTTC.

This clone is a singleton in its sample. The V gene is TRBV5-1, the J gene TRBJ2-6, with 8 bases matching TRBD1. The CDR3 loop spans 19 amino acids. Germline CDR1 reads SGHRS; CDR2 reads YFSETQ. The trim removed 3 bases at V and 0 bases at J, leaving 11 bases unmatched. In nucleotides, the CDR3 is TGCGCCAGCAGCTCGACGACAGGGGCCCAATCCTCTGGGGCCAACGTCCTGACTTTC. Its translation: CASSSTTGAQSSGANVLTF.

The chain links TRBV29-1 to TRBJ1-2, with TRBD1 as a possible D gene (5 bases). The CDR3 is made up of 11 amino acids. Germline loops: CDR1 SQVTM, CDR2 ANQGSEA. V lost 4 bases and J 4 bases, leaving 7 bases between the germline ends. CDR3 residues: CSVGGGYGYTF. The CDR3 DNA follows: TGCAGCGTTGGGGGGGGCTATGGCTACACCTTC.

The J gene is TRBJ2-5, the V gene TRBV4-2, with D unclear. Per the germline V gene, CDR1 is LGHNA and CDR2 is YNFKEQ. Deletions cut 0 bases from V and 1 base from J, with 9 bases between. This CDR3 has 15 amino acids. The CDR3 DNA reads TGTGCCAGCAGCCAAGAGAGTGTATTCCAAGAGACCCAGTACTTC. Translated, it gives CASSQESVFQETQYF.

The V and J genes are TRBV9 and TRBJ1-2; D remains ambiguous. Germline V gene sequence: CDR1 SGDLS, CDR2 YYNGEE. Deletions cut 0 bases from V and 0 bases from J, with 12 bases between. This CDR3 is 16 amino acids long. CDR3 sequence reads: CASSVDPGIANYGYTF. The CDR3 nucleotides are TGTGCCAGCAGCGTAGATCCAGGCATAGCTAACTATGGCTACACCTTC.

CDR3 DNA: TGTGCCAGCAGCTTGGTGTCGCGCGGGGGCCACGAGCAGTACTTC. Translating gives CASSLVSRGGHEQYF. V usage is TRBV5-4 and J usage is TRBJ2-7; tentative D call: TRBD2 (7 bases). From germline, CDR1 is SGHNT and CDR2 YYREEE (reference sequence). V was shortened by 0 bases and J by 5 bases, with 15 bases between the two germline ends. This CDR3 has 15 residues.

V is TRBV13 and J is TRBJ2-5; 10 nucleotides line up with TRBD2. CDR1 is PRHDT and CDR2 is FYEKMQ in the germline V gene (reference sequence). J was trimmed by 5 bases and V by 5 bases; bases with no gene match: 8. The CDR3 length is 15 residues. The CDR3 nucleotides are TGTGCCAGCAGCCAATGGACTAGCGGAGGGGAGACCCAGTACTTC. It encodes CASSQWTSGGETQYF.

The gene calls are TRBV27 and TRBJ1-2; TRBD1 might be the D (5 bases). The CDR3 totals 14 residues. Germline V gives CDR1 MNHEY, CDR2 SMNVEV (reference sequence). V lost 4 bases and J lost 10, with 19 bases in between. CDR3 protein: CASSSPNQGGDYTF. CDR3 nucleotides: TGTGCCAGCAGTTCCCCCAACCAGGGAGGGGACTACACCTTC.

This chain links TRBV4-3 with TRBJ1-5; unclear D gene. V was cut by 0 bases and J by 7 bases, with 16 bases left in between. The germline V gene encodes CDR1 LGHNA and CDR2 YSLEER. The CDR3 spans 16 residues. The CDR3 here is CASSQDRGQRRQPQHF. The CDR3 DNA follows: TGCGCCAGCAGCCAAGATAGAGGCCAAAGGAGACAGCCCCAGCATTTT.

The chain joins TRBV7-6 to TRBJ2-3; TRBD2 agrees at 8 bases. J lost 2 bases, V lost 5 bases, and 15 bases had no gene match. The CDR3 totals 18 residues. In germline, CDR1 is SGHVS, CDR2 FNYEAQ. CDR3 coding DNA: TGTGCCAGCAGCCAAAGGGAGAGACTAGCGCCCTACACAGATACGCAGTATTTT. Encoded protein: CASSQRERLAPYTDTQYF.

This rearrangement joins TRBV29-1 to TRBJ2-1; TRBD1 matches 12 bases. The CDR3 covers 16 residues. CDR1 SQVTM and CDR2 ANQGSEA come from the germline V gene. Trimming took 3 bases from V and 8 from J; bases not matched to a gene: 11. The CDR3 is CSVEGTGGLRRDEQFF. CDR3 DNA: TGCAGCGTTGAGGGGACAGGGGGCTTGCGCAGGGATGAGCAGTTCTTC.

This clone is a singleton in its sample. V and J are TRBV4-2 and TRBJ2-2, with 8 bases fitting TRBD2. The V gene end was trimmed by 3 bases and the J gene end by 2 bases; junction bases not matched to a gene: 8. Germline CDR1 LGHNA, CDR2 YNFKEQ. The CDR3 is 17 residues long. The CDR3 region has the DNA TGTGCCAGCAGCCACGGTGTTGCGGGAGGAAACACCGGGGAGCTGTTTTTT. Translated: CASSHGVAGGNTGELFF.

The genes are TRBV5-1 and TRBJ1-4; 7 bases match TRBD1. The CDR3 is 14 amino acids. V shed 4 bases, J shed 5 bases, and the junction held 5 bases outside the gene matches. Germline CDR1 is SGHRS and CDR2 is YFSETQ. The CDR3 sequence is CASSDRDRNEKLFF. The CDR3 nucleotides read TGCGCCAGCAGCGACCGGGACAGAAATGAAAAACTGTTTTTT.

The V and J genes are TRBV27 and TRBJ1-2; D remains ambiguous. The V end was cut by 5 bases, the J end by 6 bases, with 13 bases between. Germline V lookup: CDR1 MNHEY, CDR2 SMNVEV (reference sequence). The CDR3 is 13 amino acids. The CDR3 region is CASSPPGVHGYTF. In DNA, the CDR3 is TGTGCCAGCAGTCCGCCGGGTGTTCATGGCTACACCTTC.

V gene TRBV18 combines with J gene TRBJ2-3; 10 nucleotides match TRBD2. The CDR3 loop spans 18 amino acids. Trimming at V came to 1 base and at J to 5 bases, leaving 12 bases not matched to a gene. Germline assignment: CDR1 KGHSH and CDR2 LQKENI. CDR3 sequence (DNA): TGTGCCAGCTCACCACTTATTAAGCGGGGGGGCATTCAAGATACGCAGTATTTT. This gives the protein CASSPLIKRGGIQDTQYF.

The chain couples TRBV11-2 to TRBJ2-7; 9 bases are shared with TRBD1. The CDR3 totals 16 residues. Germline CDR1 and CDR2: SGHAT and FQNNGV. V gave up 4 bases and J gave up 5 bases; unmatched junction bases: 12. The CDR3, as DNA: TGTGCCAGCAGCTCACGACGCGGGACAGGGTCCCACGAGCAGTACTTC. Protein product: CASSSRRGTGSHEQYF.

J is TRBJ2-3 and V is TRBV9; 7 bases align to TRBD2. The length of the CDR3 is 16 residues. Germline loops: CDR1 SGDLS, CDR2 YYNGEE. J lost 1 base, V lost 3 bases, and 8 bases had no gene match. CDR3 sequence: CASSAISLAGTDTQYF. DNA for the CDR3: TGTGCCAGCAGCGCAATCTCTCTAGCGGGCACAGATACGCAGTATTTT.

This rearrangement joins TRBV11-3 to TRBJ2-7; D possibly corresponds to TRBD1 (5 bases). CDR1 and CDR2 from the germline V gene are SGHNT and YENEEA. The V and J ends lost 0 bases and 7 bases respectively, with 10 bases between them. This CDR3 is 13 amino acids long. Here the CDR3 reads CASSLDREQEQYF. In DNA form, the CDR3 reads TGTGCCAGCAGCTTAGACAGGGAACAGGAGCAGTACTTC.